This T cell receptor beta chain was sequenced for a study of T-cell reconstitution after alpha-beta-depleted transplantation in children. The library targeted TCRbeta and was prepared with unique molecular identifiers. Each CDR3 protein gets one entry after TCRdb re-called the PCR reads with MiXCR. The sample records about 460,000 distinct CDR3 sequences, around 12% being singletons. This clonotype came up a few times. The CDR3 loop spans 12 amino acids. CDR1 SGHRS and CDR2 YFSETQ come from the germline V gene. The germline V and J ends were trimmed by 5 bases and 9 bases, with 12 bases remaining between them.

The chain carries TRBV5-1 and TRBJ2-1; D not resolved. The sequencing here drew on PBMCs from the stem cell graft donor, taken from the stem cell graft. The TCR sequence derives from a human donor who donated a stem cell graft to a child with combined immunodeficiency. The CDR3 here is CASRPPSGEQFF. In nucleotides, the CDR3 is TGCGCCAGCAGACCCCCCAGTGGTGAGCAGTTCTTC.